These 10 T cell receptor beta chains originate from one sample sequenced in a study of blood T cells in healthy people across ages. Through a sample-barcoded 5' primer and a J-beta primer mix, a second PCR was run for roughly 6 to 11 cycles. One entry per CDR3 protein, called by TCRdb with MiXCR from the 5' RACE reads. The sample lists around 690,000 distinct CDR3 sequences; roughly 50% were seen once. The specimen sequenced was blood. The source of these receptors is a man between 60 and 75 years old in good health.

This sequence joins TRBV20-1 and TRBJ2-5; D is perhaps TRBD1 (5 bases). The CDR3 has 14 residues. Germline CDR1 is DFQATT and CDR2 is SNEGSKA (reference sequence). V gave up 0 bases and J gave up 4 bases, with 12 bases separating them. CDR3: CSARDRVYGETQYF. The DNA for the CDR3 is TGCAGTGCTAGAGACAGGGTATATGGAGAGACCCAGTACTTC.

There are a few counts of this clonotype. The chain employs TRBV7-2 and TRBJ2-7; D might be TRBD1 (6 bases). The CDR3 totals 15 residues. V lost 0 bases and J lost 2, with 11 bases in between. Germline CDR1 is SGHTA and CDR2 is FQGNSA. The CDR3 sequence is CASSLAPGVPYEQYF. CDR3 DNA sequence: TGTGCCAGCAGCTTAGCTCCAGGGGTCCCCTACGAGCAGTACTTC.

The CDR3 DNA sequence: TGTGCCAGCAGCCGCCAGGGCTTAGTCAAAAACATTCAGTACTTC. It encodes CASSRQGLVKNIQYF. The gene calls are TRBV11-2 and TRBJ2-4; D may be TRBD1 (5 bases). V was trimmed by 5 bases and J by 3 bases, leaving 14 bases between them. The CDR3 is made up of 15 amino acids. Per germline, CDR1 SGHAT and CDR2 FQNNGV.

This clonotype showed up just a few times. This chain links TRBV9 with TRBJ2-7; D not resolved. The CDR3 loop spans 13 amino acids. Trimming took 0 bases from V and 7 from J, leaving 11 bases between them. Germline CDR1 and CDR2: SGDLS and YYNGEE. This chain's CDR3 is CASSVGPGREQYF. The CDR3 region has the DNA TGTGCCAGCAGCGTAGGTCCGGGTAGGGAGCAGTACTTC.

V gene TRBV7-9 combines with J gene TRBJ2-7; the D gene is possibly TRBD1 (6 bases). The CDR3 covers 14 residues. In germline, CDR1 is SEHNR, CDR2 FQNEAQ (reference sequence). Trimming stripped 5 bases from V and 2 bases from J, with 13 bases between. CDR3 sequence reads: CASSPRTVTYEQYF. CDR3 DNA: TGTGCCAGCAGCCCCAGGACAGTCACCTACGAGCAGTACTTC.

The genes are TRBV20-1 and TRBJ2-5; D call uncertain. V lost 1 base and J 0 bases, leaving 12 bases between the germline ends. The CDR3 has 15 residues. Germline lookup yields CDR1 DFQATT and CDR2 SNEGSKA (reference sequence). The CDR3: CSARVSTQYQETQYF. CDR3 in DNA: TGCAGTGCTAGAGTTAGCACACAGTACCAAGAGACCCAGTACTTC.

The rearrangement joins TRBV27 to TRBJ2-1; D possibly corresponds to TRBD2 (6 bases). Trimming left V 6 bases short and J 5 bases short, with 14 bases between. CDR1 is MNHEY and CDR2 is SMNVEV in the germline V gene (reference sequence). The length of the CDR3 is 14 residues. DNA of the CDR3: TGTGCCAGCAGGGACTATAGCCTCAACAATGAGCAGTTCTTC. Translation gives CASRDYSLNNEQFF.

The chain carries TRBV20-1 and TRBJ1-1; TRBD1 agrees at 8 bases. The CDR3 is 15 amino acids. In germline, CDR1 is DFQATT, CDR2 SNEGSKA (reference sequence). V lost 3 bases and J lost 0; bases outside the gene matches: 6. In nucleotides, the CDR3 is TGCAGTGCTAGGCGAAACAGGGGGATGAACACTGAAGCTTTCTTT. Translating it yields CSARRNRGMNTEAFF.

V usage is TRBV9 and J usage is TRBJ2-3; 13 positions match TRBD2. J was trimmed by 1 base and V by 4 bases; bases with no gene match: 6. This CDR3 has 17 residues. The germline V gene has CDR1 SGDLS and CDR2 YYNGEE. Here the CDR3 DNA reads TGTGCCAGCAGCCCTCGACTAGCGGGGGGACGCACAGATACGCAGTATTTT. Translation: CASSPRLAGGRTDTQYF.

V gene TRBV5-1 combines with J gene TRBJ2-1; D ambiguous. CDR3 length equals 14 residues. V shed 6 bases and J shed 0 bases, with 10 bases lying between them. The germline V gene encodes CDR1 SGHRS and CDR2 YFSETQ. The CDR3 sequence is CASKESSSYNEQFF. The CDR3 DNA is TGCGCCAGCAAAGAGTCAAGCTCCTACAATGAGCAGTTCTTC. The complete variable domain, with remaining parts taken from reference TRBV5-1 and TRBJ2-1, reads KAGVTQTPRYLIKTRGQQVTLSCSPISGHRSVSWYQQTPGQGLQFLFEYFSETQRNKGNFPGRFSGRQFSNSRSEMNVSTLELGDSALYLCASKESSSYNEQFFGPGTRLTVL.